This TCR beta chain originates from a study of T cells after yellow fever vaccination (dated by TCRdb to between 2019 and 2020). Background on the whole study: Libraries from fractions with low cell numbers were prepared with the SMART-Seq v4 Ultra Low Input RNA kit. To follow T-cell clones before and after both primary and booster YFV17D yellow fever vaccination, bulk TCR alpha and beta repertoires underwent longitudinal sequencing. Two healthy male donors made up the cohort, one aged 18 to 29 years and the other aged 30 to 40 years. Blood samples were taken at several timepoints before and after primary and secondary immunization, and bulk PBMC replicates and cell subsets were isolated.

Sequencing instrument: Illumina NovaSeq 6000. TCR cDNA was synthesized by 5'RACE template switching, through which a universal primer site and unique molecular identifiers were introduced. Priming of cDNA synthesis was performed from both the TCR alpha and TCR beta constant segments. Libraries were amplified in two PCR steps, with sample barcodes and sequencing adapters added in the second step. Sequencing of libraries was done on Illumina HiSeq 2500 (2x100 bp) or NovaSeq (2x150 bp). As for the original processing: MIGEC handled demultiplexing of reads and collapsing into UMI consensus sequences, while MiXCR performed V(D)J alignment. Vaccine-responding clonotypes were defined with edgeR using replicate PBMC samples, requiring FDR below 0.01 and a log2 fold change above 5 up to day 15. CD4 or CD8 identity was assigned to each bulk clonotype according to whether the clonotype was present at higher abundance in the sequenced CD4 repertoire or the sequenced CD8 repertoire. The public reads were reanalyzed by TCRdb: fastp trimming at Q25, MiXCR alignment, in-frame beta chains only. Identical CDR3 protein sequences are pooled into one entry, listed with their most common genes and DNA. TCRdb's processing, not the study's, gives the V and J calls here. The sample profile shows around 320,000 distinct CDR3 sequences; approximately 10% of them were found once. Around 3.1% of the sample is held by the ten biggest clonotypes.

The CDR3 sequence holds 20 residues, the cysteine and phenylalanine included. The kept DNA is CDR3 alone, 60 bases in frame from the first base. In the germline V gene, CDR1 corresponds to SGHTA and CDR2 to FQGTGA. V is cut back by 2 bases and J by 5 bases, with 16 bases in the junction unmatched. As concerns this clonotype: The clone's antigen remains unknown. Base quality data are lacking; no much larger clone is found one base away.

The treatment or condition label here, explained by the study, means: live attenuated yellow fever vaccine strain. PBMCs were isolated from peripheral blood using a standard Ficoll-Paque protocol. Dynabeads CD4 and CD8 positive selection kits were used to isolate the CD4 and CD8 T-cell fractions. TriZol was used to extract RNA from bulk PBMCs, CD4 and CD8 fractions, and dextramer-positive and dextramer-negative fractions. Study-wide findings and limitations: Computational filtering was required because FACS-sorted repertoires could contain abundant contaminating clonotypes from the bulk population. A small share of clonotypes was detected in both CD4 and CD8 compartments, with the overlap likely arising from convergent recombination. Because the study included only a couple of donors, the extent to which the findings can be generalized is limited. After the booster, most of the clones that had expanded following primary vaccination were detected again (about 95% of CD4 and around nine tenths of CD8), which suggests that memory was broadly maintained. Compared with the primary T-cell response, the secondary T-cell response was faster but weaker, reaching its peak on day 5 rather than on day 15.

The clonotype was recovered from a man between 18 and 35 years old who received the YFV17D yellow fever vaccine. Here the sequenced sample was CD4+ T cells sorted from PBMCs, taken 5 days after the yellow fever booster vaccination. The sequence is built from TRBV7-3 and TRBJ2-5; the junction holds 14 bases that match TRBD2. Here the CDR3 is given as CASSLRGLGLAGGEEETQYF. Here is the DNA: TGTGCCAGCAGCTTACGTGGACTCGGACTAGCGGGGGGAGAAGAGGAGACCCAGTACTTC.